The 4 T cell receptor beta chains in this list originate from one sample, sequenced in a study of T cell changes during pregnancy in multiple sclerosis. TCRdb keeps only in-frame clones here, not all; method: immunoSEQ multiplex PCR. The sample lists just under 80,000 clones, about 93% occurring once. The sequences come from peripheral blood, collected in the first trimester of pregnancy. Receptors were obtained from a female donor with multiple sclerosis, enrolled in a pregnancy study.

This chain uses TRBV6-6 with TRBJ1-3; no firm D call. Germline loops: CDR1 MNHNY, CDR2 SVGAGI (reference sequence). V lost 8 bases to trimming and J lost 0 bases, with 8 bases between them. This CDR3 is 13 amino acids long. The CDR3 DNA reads TGTGCCAGCGGAGGGAGCTCTGGAAACACCATATATTTT. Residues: CASGGSSGNTIYF.

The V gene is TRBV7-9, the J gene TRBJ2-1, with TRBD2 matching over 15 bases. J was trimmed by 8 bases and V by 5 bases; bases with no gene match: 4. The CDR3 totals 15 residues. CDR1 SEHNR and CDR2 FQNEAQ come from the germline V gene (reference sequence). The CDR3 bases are TGTGCCAGCAGCCAGCGGACTAGCGGGGGGGATGAGCAGTTCTTC. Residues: CASSQRTSGGDEQFF.

CDR3 DNA: TGTGCCAGCAGAGATAGCGGGAGGGCCGGGAGCTCCTACGAGCAGTACTTC. Protein: CASRDSGRAGSSYEQYF. The chain joins TRBV9 to TRBJ2-7; TRBD2 matches at 11 bases. Germline V gene sequence: CDR1 SGDLS, CDR2 YYNGEE. V dropped 5 bases and J dropped 0; count of bases not matched to a gene: 10. The CDR3 contains 17 residues.

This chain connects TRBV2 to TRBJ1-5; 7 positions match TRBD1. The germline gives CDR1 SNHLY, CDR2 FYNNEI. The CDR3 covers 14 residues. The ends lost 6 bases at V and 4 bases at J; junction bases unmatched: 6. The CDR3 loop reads CASRGDSQNQPQHF. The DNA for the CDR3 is TGTGCCAGCAGGGGGGACAGCCAGAATCAGCCCCAGCATTTT.